Below are 9 T cell receptor beta chains sequenced from a single sample in a study of blood T cell repertoires in COVID-19 (dated by TCRdb to 2018 to 2021). Receptors were amplified or captured by the immunoSEQ multiplex PCR assay. TCRdb retrieved this table from immuneACCESS and kept in-frame rearrangements only. Not all clones are present; in checked studies, unresolved V genes account for under half, and no reason is known for the remainder. The sample contains 350,000 or so clones, around 87% of them found a single time. 10% of the sample is held by the ten biggest clonotypes. Material: peripheral blood. The receptors derive from a woman aged 25 to 39 with COVID-19, enrolled during active disease.

The chain joins TRBV4-3 to TRBJ1-2, with D perhaps matching TRBD1 (5 bases). V was cut by 4 bases and J by 4 bases, with 16 bases left in between. This CDR3 region has 15 residues. Germline lookup yields CDR1 LGHNA and CDR2 YSLEER. CDR3 sequence reads: CASSPGGTDLYGYTF. In DNA, the CDR3 is TGCGCCAGCAGCCCCGGAGGGACGGACCTCTATGGCTACACCTTC.

This clone was seen once. The chain couples TRBV19 to TRBJ2-1, with TRBD1 matching 8 bases. CDR1 and CDR2 (germline): LNHDA, SQIVND (reference sequence). The trim removed 4 bases at V and 4 bases at J, leaving 3 bases unmatched. CDR3 length: 14 residues. The CDR3 DNA reads as TGTGCCAGTAGTACGCAGGGGGCATACAATGAGCAGTTCTTC. The encoded protein is CASSTQGAYNEQFF.

The V call is TRBV6-6, the J call TRBJ1-4; no clear D gene. CDR1 and CDR2 (germline): MNHNY, SVGAGI (reference sequence). CDR3 size: 13 residues. The germline V and J ends were trimmed by 6 bases and 8 bases, with 13 bases remaining between them. This CDR3 reads CASSHDIWEKLFF. The CDR3 DNA reads as TGTGCCAGCAGCCACGACATCTGGGAAAAACTGTTTTTT.

V and J are TRBV24-1 and TRBJ2-1, with 7 nucleotides matching TRBD1. Per the germline V gene, CDR1 is KGHDR and CDR2 is SFDVKD. After removal of 5 bases from V and 6 bases from J, the junction contained 6 bases not matched to a gene. The CDR3 is 14 amino acids. CDR3 coding DNA: TGTGCCACCAGTGCGACAGGGCCCTCCAATGAGCAGTTCTTC. It specifies CATSATGPSNEQFF.

The chain has TRBV5-6 and TRBJ2-7; D might be TRBD2 (7 bases). With 4 bases removed from V and 0 bases from J, the gap between germline ends came to 20 bases. This CDR3 has 17 amino acids. Germline V gene data show CDR1 as SGHDT and CDR2 as YYEEEE. The CDR3 loop reads CASSPTGAGQTSYEQYF. CDR3 coding DNA: TGTGCCAGCAGCCCGACTGGAGCGGGACAAACCTCCTACGAGCAGTACTTC.

The V call is TRBV18, the J call TRBJ1-1, with D possibly being TRBD1 (5 bases). Germline loops: CDR1 KGHSH, CDR2 LQKENI. Trimming cost V 4 bases and J 0 bases, with 12 bases left between them. This CDR3 spans 15 amino acids. The CDR3 coding sequence is TGTGCCAGCTCACGGGGGGACGTTCTGAACACTGAAGCTTTCTTT. Translating gives CASSRGDVLNTEAFF.

The chain is built from TRBV5-1 and TRBJ1-4; the D is unclear. Looked up from germline, CDR1 is SGHRS and CDR2 is YFSETQ. Trimming left V 2 bases short and J 3 bases short, with 5 bases between. The CDR3 length is 13 residues. The CDR3 here is CASSFAANEKLFF. CDR3 sequence (DNA): TGCGCCAGCAGCTTCGCGGCTAATGAAAAACTGTTTTTT. Full variable domain (remainder filled in from reference TRBV5-1 and TRBJ1-4): KAGVTQTPRYLIKTRGQQVTLSCSPISGHRSVSWYQQTPGQGLQFLFEYFSETQRNKGNFPGRFSGRQFSNSRSEMNVSTLELGDSALYLCASSFAANEKLFFGSGTQLSVL.

This sequence joins TRBV5-5 and TRBJ1-3; no clear D. CDR3 length: 14 amino acids. Trimming took off 2 bases at V and 4 bases at J, with 10 bases between the two ends. Germline V gene sequence: CDR1 SGHKS, CDR2 YYEKEE (reference sequence). CDR3 residues: CASSFGSRGNTIYF. As DNA, the CDR3 is TGTGCCAGCAGCTTTGGGAGCCGCGGAAACACCATATATTTT.

This clone was observed a handful of times. The chain's CDR3 is CAWMGHHTIYF. CDR3 nucleotide sequence: TGTGCCTGGATGGGCCATCACACCATATATTTT. The chain combines TRBV30 with TRBJ1-3, with D uncertain. The CDR3 loop spans 11 amino acids. Looked up from germline, CDR1 is GTSNPN and CDR2 is SVGIG (reference sequence). Trimming shortened V by 4 bases and J by 8 bases, and 9 bases separated the two germline ends. Together with reference TRBV30 and TRBJ1-3, the CDR3 gives the full variable domain: SQTIHQWPATLVQPVGSPLSLECTVEGTSNPNLYWYRQAAGRGLQLLFYSVGIGQISSEVPQNLSASRPQDRQFILSSKKLLLSDSGFYLCAWMGHHTIYFGEGSWLTVV.